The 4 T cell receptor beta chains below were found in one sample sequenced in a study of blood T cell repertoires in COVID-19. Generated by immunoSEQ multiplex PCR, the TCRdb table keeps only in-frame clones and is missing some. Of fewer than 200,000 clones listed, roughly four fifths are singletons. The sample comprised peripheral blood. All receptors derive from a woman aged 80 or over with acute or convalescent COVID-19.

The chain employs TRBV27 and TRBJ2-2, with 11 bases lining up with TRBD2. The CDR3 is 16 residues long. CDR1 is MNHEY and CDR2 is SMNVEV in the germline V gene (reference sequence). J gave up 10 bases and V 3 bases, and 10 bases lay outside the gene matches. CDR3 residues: CASSFVGTSGPMELFF. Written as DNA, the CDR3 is TGTGCCAGCAGTTTCGTTGGGACTAGCGGACCGATGGAGCTGTTTTTT.

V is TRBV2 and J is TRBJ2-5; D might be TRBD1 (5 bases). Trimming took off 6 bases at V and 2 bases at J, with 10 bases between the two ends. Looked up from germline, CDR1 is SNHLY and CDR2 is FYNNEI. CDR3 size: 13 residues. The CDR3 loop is CASSSDSQETQYF. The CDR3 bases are TGTGCCAGCAGCTCCGACAGTCAAGAGACCCAGTACTTC. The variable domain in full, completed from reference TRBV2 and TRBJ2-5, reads EPEVTQTPSHQVTQMGQEVILRCVPISNHLYFYWYRQILGQKVEFLVSFYNNEISEKSEIFDDQFSVERPDGSNFTLKIRSTKLEDSAMYFCASSSDSQETQYFGPGTRLLVL.

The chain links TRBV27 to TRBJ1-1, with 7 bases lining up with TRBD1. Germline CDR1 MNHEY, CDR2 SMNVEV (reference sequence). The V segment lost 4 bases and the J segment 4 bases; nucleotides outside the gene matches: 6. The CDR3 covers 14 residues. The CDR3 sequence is CASSSTGWGTEAFF. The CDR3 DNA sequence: TGTGCCAGCAGTTCGACAGGGTGGGGCACTGAAGCTTTCTTT.

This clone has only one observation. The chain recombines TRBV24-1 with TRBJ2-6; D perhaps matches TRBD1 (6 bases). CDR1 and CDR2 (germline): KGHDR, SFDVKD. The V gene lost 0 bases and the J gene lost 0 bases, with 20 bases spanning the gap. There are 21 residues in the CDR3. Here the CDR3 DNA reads TGTGCCACCAGTGATTTGCGGTGGACAGCATTGGGGTTCTCTGGGGCCAACGTCCTGACTTTC. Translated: CATSDLRWTALGFSGANVLTF.